This T cell receptor beta chain was observed in a study of T cell responses to AZD1222 COVID-19 vaccine. Study details: It was second doses at about 4 or about 12 weeks that were pooled. Study findings and constraints: Of spike-specific TCRs, nearly half reportedly target regions left unmutated in variants. Donors skewed white British and female; clonal diversity was possibly underestimated.

With respect to this clone: What it binds is unknown.

There are 11 residues in the CDR3. CDR1 and CDR2 (germline): DFQATT, SNEGSKA (reference sequence). V was trimmed by 3 bases and J by 5 bases, leaving 7 bases between them. Using immunoSEQ multiplex PCR, the repertoire was profiled, and TCRdb retains in-frame clones only, with some absent. The sample contains about 110,000 clones, 85% to 95% of which appear only once. The source material was peripheral blood, sampled on day 0 of AZD1222 vaccination. The TCR comes from an adult in good health. The V gene is TRBV20-1, the J gene TRBJ1-2; no firm D call. The chain's CDR3 is CSARREYGYTF. The CDR3 DNA reads as TGCAGTGCTAGGCGGGAGTATGGCTACACCTTC.